This T cell receptor (beta chain) was obtained from a study of blood T cells in healthy people across ages. On the study more broadly: Using template switching, researchers captured about one barcoded beta molecule for each two T cells.

The CDR3 spans 15 residues. The germline CDR1 and CDR2 sequences are MNHEY and SVGAGI. About this clonotype: Its antigen is as yet unknown. One junction end does not reproduce the germline sequence, and a read error may be involved.

Whole-study results and caveats: Age advanced and TCR beta diversity per million T cells fell, roughly linearly.

PCR was performed a second time for roughly 7 to 11 cycles using a sample-barcoded 5' primer and a J-beta primer mix. TCRdb reprocessed the 5' RACE reads with MiXCR, giving one entry per CDR3 protein. This table holds about 580,000 distinct CDR3 sequences, around 48% found once. The chain links TRBV6-5 to TRBJ2-7; the D call may be TRBD1 or TRBD2 (5 bases each). The sample comprised blood. The clonotype originates from a man older than 75 in good health. The CDR3 DNA is TGTGCCGGCAGTGACCCTTGGGGAGACAGTTACGAGCAGTACTTC. Amino acids: CAGSDPWGDSYEQYF.